One T cell receptor beta chain is described in this entry. Its matching antigen is unknown. The CDR3 loop spans 11 amino acids. V was pared by 6 bases and J by 6 bases, with 8 bases between. This sample is part of a study of early T cells in non-severe SARS-CoV-2 infection. Study information: RNA in bulk from unsorted whole blood was sequenced, and chains were unpaired. Whole-study findings and limits: Anti-spike CD8 responses were favored by VDJdb matching, which missed private and CD4 specificities.

Tagging with unique molecular identifiers was applied to individual cDNA molecules. One entry per CDR3 protein, called by TCRdb with MiXCR from the 5' RACE reads. This table holds around 57,000 distinct CDR3 sequences, approximately 11% found once. The TCR was taken from an adult who was a healthcare worker with PCR-confirmed SARS-CoV-2 infection or an uninfected control (not recorded which). The V call is TRBV12-3 or TRBV12-4, the J call TRBJ1-1; D is uncertain. Sequenced material: whole blood. CDR3: CASSFGSEAFF. The DNA for the CDR3 is TGTGCCAGCAGCTTCGGGTCTGAAGCTTTCTTT.